This entry lists 30 T cell receptor beta chains sequenced from one sample in a study of spatial heterogeneity in lung cancer. Via MiXCR, TCRdb re-called the 5' RACE reads, giving one row per CDR3 protein. The data hold tens of thousands of distinct CDR3 sequences, with 2.5% to 3.5% observed a single time. As for time point: sample taken at primary tumor resection. Sequencing was performed on normal lung tissue next to the tumor, taken at surgery. These TCRs come from a male donor with early-stage non-small cell lung cancer.

This clonotype was counted between two and nine times. V and J are TRBV13 and TRBJ1-2; D unresolved. The germline gives CDR1 PRHDT, CDR2 FYEKMQ (reference sequence). Between the trimmed V and J ends, which lost 0 bases and 6 bases, there was a span of 11 bases. This CDR3 spans 14 amino acids. CDR3 residues: CASSLGPPDDGYTF. The CDR3 nucleotides are TGTGCCAGCAGCTTAGGCCCCCCGGACGATGGCTACACCTTC.

This clonotype was detected ten times or more. The rearrangement joins TRBV18 to TRBJ1-6, with D unresolved. The CDR3 is 12 residues long. From germline, CDR1 is KGHSH and CDR2 LQKENI. The V end lost 3 bases, the J end lost 13 bases, and 10 bases lay between the germline ends. CDR3 in DNA: TGTGCCAGCTCACCGTCGGAAGGGCCCCTCCACTTT. It yields the protein CASSPSEGPLHF.

This clonotype was seen repeatedly, ten times or more. The chain employs TRBV28 and TRBJ2-3, with a tentative D call TRBD2 (7 bases). V was shortened by 5 bases and J by 2 bases, with 17 bases between the two germline ends. CDR1 MDHEN and CDR2 SYDVKM come from the germline V gene. The CDR3 has 16 amino acids. The CDR3 DNA reads as TGTGCCAGCAGTCACCCGGGGGGCATCATCACAGATACGCAGTATTTT. Residues: CASSHPGGIITDTQYF. Full variable domain (missing parts from reference TRBV28 and TRBJ2-3): DVKVTQSSRYLVKRTGEKVFLECVQDMDHENMFWYRQDPGLGLRLIYFSYDVKMKEKGDIPEGYSVSREKKERFSLILESASTNQTSMYLCASSHPGGIITDTQYFGPGTRLTVL.

This clonotype showed up many times. This chain uses TRBV7-2 with TRBJ1-6, with 9 bases aligning to TRBD1. CDR1 is SGHTA and CDR2 is FQGNSA in the germline V gene. J gave up 9 bases and V 5 bases, and 8 bases lay outside the gene matches. CDR3 length: 15 amino acids. The CDR3 DNA is TGTGCCAGCAGCACAGCCGGGACAGGGCCTTCACCCCTCCACTTT. As protein: CASSTAGTGPSPLHF.

The sample holds a few counts of this clonotype. The chain links TRBV5-5 to TRBJ1-5, with 8 bases identical to TRBD1. Losses at the gene ends were 4 bases for V and 5 bases for J; bases not matched to a gene: 8. Germline values: CDR1 SGHKS, CDR2 YYEKEE (reference sequence). The CDR3 totals 15 residues. CDR3 sequence: CASSVGQGHHQPQHF. The CDR3 bases are TGTGCCAGCAGCGTAGGACAGGGCCATCATCAGCCCCAGCATTTT. The variable domain in full, with the rest retrieved from reference TRBV5-5 and TRBJ1-5, is DAGVTQSPTHLIKTRGQQVTLRCSPISGHKSVSWYQQVLGQGPQFIFQYYEKEERGRGNFPDRFSARQFPNYSSELNVNALLLGDSALYLCASSVGQGHHQPQHFGDGTRLSIL.

This clonotype was seen many times. The chain couples TRBV20-1 to TRBJ2-7; 7 nucleotides line up with TRBD1. The CDR3 is 15 amino acids. The V gene's germline CDR1 is DFQATT and CDR2 SNEGSKA (reference sequence). The ends lost 6 bases at V and 0 bases at J; junction bases unmatched: 11. The CDR3 nucleotides are TGCAGTGCGCCAGATAACAGGGGTCGCTCCTACGAGCAGTACTTC. This codes for CSAPDNRGRSYEQYF.

This clonotype was detected many times. This chain connects TRBV28 to TRBJ1-5; tentatively, D is TRBD1 (6 bases). This CDR3 is 14 amino acids long. CDR1 and CDR2 from the germline V gene are MDHEN and SYDVKM. Trimming cost V 3 bases and J 5 bases, with 11 bases left between them. CDR3 coding DNA: TGTGCCAGCAGTTTCCCGGACAGATATCAGCCCCAGCATTTT. It encodes CASSFPDRYQPQHF.

This clonotype was picked up many times. This sequence joins TRBV28 and TRBJ2-5; 8 nucleotides agree with TRBD1. CDR1 MDHEN and CDR2 SYDVKM come from the germline V gene. The CDR3 totals 13 residues. V lost 6 bases to trimming and J lost 7 bases; unmatched junction nucleotides: 7. CDR3 sequence (DNA): TGTGCCAGCAGCCGGACAGGGTTCGGGACCCAGTACTTC. It is translated as CASSRTGFGTQYF.

Ten or more counts support this clonotype. V gene TRBV14 combines with J gene TRBJ2-6, with D perhaps being TRBD1 or TRBD2 (5 bases each). This CDR3 spans 20 amino acids. V shed 1 base and J shed 4 bases, with 23 bases lying between them. CDR1 is SGHDN, CDR2 FVKESK, per germline. The CDR3 DNA is TGTGCCAGCAGCCAAGGGTTAATCGGGGCTGGATCTAGGGGGGCCAACGTCCTGACTTTC. Protein product: CASSQGLIGAGSRGANVLTF.

This clonotype was seen a few times. The chain links TRBV18 to TRBJ1-5; 12 bases align to TRBD1. The CDR3 runs 14 residues. J gave up 11 bases and V 6 bases, and 8 bases lay outside the gene matches. CDR1 and CDR2 (germline): KGHSH, LQKENI. The CDR3 is CASSPGGQGASQHF. The CDR3 DNA is TGTGCCAGCTCTCCAGGGGGACAGGGGGCCTCCCAGCATTTT.

This clonotype was counted ten times or more. This rearrangement joins TRBV6-6 to TRBJ1-5, with D possibly being TRBD1 (6 bases). The CDR3 sequence is 14 residues long. The V gene lost 6 bases and the J gene lost 11 bases, with 20 bases spanning the gap. Germline V gene data show CDR1 as MNHNY and CDR2 as SVGAGI (reference sequence). For the CDR3, the DNA is TGTGCCAGCAGGCCAAGGGGGGGACCAGGGGCCCAGCATTTT. The encoded protein is CASRPRGGPGAQHF.

The chain carries TRBV5-1 and TRBJ2-6, with D perhaps matching TRBD1 (5 bases). V was pared by 4 bases and J by 0 bases, with 14 bases between. CDR3 size: 17 residues. Per germline, CDR1 SGHRS and CDR2 YFSETQ. Written as DNA, the CDR3 is TGCGCCAGCAGCGTTGGACCTCAGGGCTCTGGGGCCAACGTCCTGACTTTC. Its protein product is CASSVGPQGSGANVLTF.

The sample holds a few counts of this clonotype. The chain is built from TRBV7-9 and TRBJ1-4; D perhaps matches TRBD1 (5 bases). The germline gives CDR1 SEHNR, CDR2 FQNEAQ (reference sequence). V lost 5 bases to trimming and J lost 16 bases, with 20 bases between them. CDR3 length: 13 amino acids. The CDR3 nucleotides read TGTGCCAGCAGCCCCGGGGATGCCCAGGGAAGGTTTTTT. Translation gives CASSPGDAQGRFF.

This clonotype was detected many times. The J gene is TRBJ1-3, the V gene TRBV12-3 or TRBV12-4; perhaps TRBD1 as D (5 bases). The CDR3 spans 13 residues. With 6 bases removed from V and 2 bases from J, the gap between germline ends came to 8 bases. CDR3 in amino acids: CASSGTTGNTIYF. The CDR3 DNA reads as TGTGCCAGCAGCGGGACTACTGGAAACACCATATATTTT.

This clonotype was seen many times. The chain combines TRBV7-3 with TRBJ2-3, with D tentatively TRBD2 (5 bases). The CDR3 consists of 13 residues. Germline assignment: CDR1 SGHTA and CDR2 FQGTGA. The V end lost 1 base, the J end lost 8 bases, and 10 bases lay between the germline ends. For the CDR3, the DNA is TGTGCCAGCAGCTTAATGGAAGGGAGTACGCAGTATTTT. The encoded protein is CASSLMEGSTQYF.

This clonotype was seen ten or more times. This chain uses TRBV6-2 or TRBV6-3 with TRBJ2-2, with D possibly TRBD1 on 6 matching bases. Germline loops: CDR1 MNHEY, CDR2 SVGEGT. The CDR3 has 15 amino acids. Trimming removed 2 bases from V and 5 bases from J, with 12 bases in between. DNA of the CDR3: TGTGCCAGCAGTTACGCCCAGGGGTGGACCGGGGAGCTGTTTTTT. Translating it yields CASSYAQGWTGELFF.

This clonotype was detected only a few times. The rearrangement uses TRBV12-3 or TRBV12-4 and TRBJ1-1; D is ambiguous. V was pared by 3 bases and J by 4 bases, with 6 bases between. This CDR3 has 12 residues. The CDR3 DNA is TGTGCCAGCAGTTTGAAGGGCACTGAAGCTTTCTTT. It encodes CASSLKGTEAFF.

In this sample, this clonotype turned up many times. V is TRBV3-1 and J is TRBJ1-5; D not resolved. The germline V and J ends were trimmed by 1 base and 0 bases, with 7 bases remaining between them. The CDR3 runs to 15 residues. The V gene's germline CDR1 is LGHDT and CDR2 YNNKEL (reference sequence). CDR3 DNA: TGTGCCAGCAGCCAAGGTGGAAATAGCAATCAGCCCCAGCATTTT. Protein sequence: CASSQGGNSNQPQHF.

The chain links TRBV6-5 to TRBJ1-5; 8 bases match TRBD1. Germline CDR1 reads MNHEY; CDR2 reads SVGAGI. Trimming at V came to 5 bases and at J to 5 bases, leaving 2 bases not matched to a gene. This CDR3 has 13 residues. DNA of the CDR3: TGTGCCAGCAGTCGGGACAGGTATCAGCCCCAGCATTTT. It encodes CASSRDRYQPQHF.

In this sample, this clonotype turned up many times. This CDR3 reads CASSPGALGNEQFF. CDR3 coding DNA: TGTGCCAGCTCACCAGGAGCCCTTGGTAATGAGCAGTTCTTC. The chain carries TRBV18 and TRBJ2-1; D is unclear. The V gene lost 2 bases and the J gene lost 7 bases, with 12 bases spanning the gap. Germline V gene sequence: CDR1 KGHSH, CDR2 LQKENI. There are 14 residues in the CDR3.

This clonotype was seen ten or more times. The chain has TRBV5-1 and TRBJ2-3, with a tentative D call TRBD2 (6 bases). The CDR3 sequence is 16 residues long. Trimming took 3 bases from V and 3 from J, leaving 17 bases between them. Germline assignment: CDR1 SGHRS and CDR2 YFSETQ. CDR3 protein: CASSSGTGGVTDTQYF. The CDR3 nucleotides are TGCGCCAGCAGCTCCGGGACTGGCGGGGTGACAGATACGCAGTATTTT.

This clonotype came up many times. The CDR3 region is CASSQLVSGEQFF. CDR3 DNA: TGTGCCAGCAGCCAGCTGGTATCGGGTGAGCAGTTCTTC. The V and J genes are TRBV14 and TRBJ2-1; D call uncertain. The CDR3 loop spans 13 amino acids. Germline V gives CDR1 SGHDN, CDR2 FVKESK. Deletions cut 3 bases from V and 9 bases from J, with 12 bases between.

This clonotype has at least ten counts. The genes are TRBV7-9 and TRBJ1-1; D possibly corresponds to TRBD1 (6 bases). V was cut by 5 bases and J by 7 bases, with 14 bases left in between. The CDR3 is 13 amino acids. Germline CDR1 SEHNR, CDR2 FQNEAQ (reference sequence). The CDR3 bases are TGTGCCAGCAGCACCCGACAGGCCCATGAAGCTTTCTTT. Translating gives CASSTRQAHEAFF.

This clonotype was found many times. V and J are TRBV6-5 and TRBJ1-6; D is unresolved. The CDR3 is 14 residues long. V lost 6 bases, J lost 7 bases, and 13 bases lay in between. Germline lookup yields CDR1 MNHEY and CDR2 SVGAGI. CDR3 DNA sequence: TGTGCCAGCAGCCGAGGCGGGGAAAATTCACCCCTCCACTTT. The encoded protein is CASSRGGENSPLHF.

This clonotype has ten or more counts. V is TRBV6-5 and J is TRBJ2-1; TRBD2 agrees at 8 bases. V lost 10 bases and J lost 4; bases outside the gene matches: 9. CDR1 and CDR2 from the germline V gene are MNHEY and SVGAGI. The CDR3 has 14 amino acids. Here the CDR3 reads CATRPGGSYNEQFF. Here the CDR3 DNA reads TGTGCCACCCGTCCGGGGGGGAGTTACAATGAGCAGTTCTTC.

This clonotype was seen at least ten times. The chain joins TRBV6-1 to TRBJ1-4, with D hard to call. The CDR3 is 15 residues long. V lost 4 bases to trimming and J lost 3 bases, with 12 bases between them. The germline gives CDR1 MNHNS, CDR2 SASEGT. The CDR3 nucleotides read TGTGCCAGCAGTGTGGACCCCGCACCTAATGAAAAACTGTTTTTT. This codes for CASSVDPAPNEKLFF.

The table lists this clonotype with many counts. The rearrangement uses TRBV6-5 and TRBJ2-7; D unclear. Germline V gene sequence: CDR1 MNHEY, CDR2 SVGAGI. V dropped 0 bases and J dropped 2 bases, with 8 bases sitting between them. The CDR3 extends over 14 amino acids. The CDR3 nucleotides are TGTGCCAGCAGTTACTCGAAGCCCCCCTACGAGCAGTACTTC. As protein: CASSYSKPPYEQYF.

This clonotype showed up just a few times. The chain combines TRBV7-3 with TRBJ1-5; weak D call: TRBD1 (6 bases). The CDR3 consists of 13 residues. The V gene's germline CDR1 is SGHTA and CDR2 FQGTGA. Trimming took 8 bases from V and 3 from J, leaving 11 bases between them. The CDR3 here is CASPDRLNQPQHF. CDR3 nucleotide sequence: TGTGCCAGCCCGGACAGACTCAATCAGCCCCAGCATTTT.

This clonotype was counted ten times or more. The rearrangement uses TRBV20-1 and TRBJ2-7; 7 nucleotides line up with TRBD2. This CDR3 comprises 15 residues. CDR1 DFQATT and CDR2 SNEGSKA come from the germline V gene (reference sequence). J lost 0 bases, V lost 0 bases, and 5 bases had no gene match. The CDR3 loop is CSAREMGGSSYEQYF. CDR3 bases: TGCAGTGCTAGAGAGATGGGCGGGAGCTCCTACGAGCAGTACTTC.

This clonotype has ten or more counts. The V and J genes are TRBV28 and TRBJ1-5, with D possibly TRBD1 on 5 matching bases. V lost 5 bases, J lost 2 bases, and 19 bases lay in between. The length of the CDR3 is 17 residues. The germline gives CDR1 MDHEN, CDR2 SYDVKM. The CDR3 DNA reads TGTGCCAGCAGTCCCACCTCCGGGGCGCGGGGCAATCAGCCCCAGCATTTT. Its protein product is CASSPTSGARGNQPQHF.